The 26 T cell receptor beta chains below come from one sample, sequenced in a study of vaccination and CD4 T cells after COVID-19. Scientists ran DNA taken from cultured CD4+ T cells through the Oncomine TCR Beta short-read assay for sequencing. One entry per CDR3 protein, called by TCRdb with MiXCR from the PCR reads. The sample consists of about 13,000 distinct CDR3 sequences, under 80% of them appearing once. Treatment noted: roughly 10-day PBMC culture with coronavirus spike peptide pools or control peptides (ViraFEST assay). These receptors are not linked to any known antigen. Sequenced: CD4+ T cells from blood, cultured in vitro. These TCRs come from a human donor who had recovered from COVID-19.

V is TRBV20-1 and J is TRBJ2-3; tentative D call: TRBD2 (5 bases). This CDR3 is built from 18 residues. Germline V gene lookup returns CDR1 DFQATT and CDR2 SNEGSKA (reference sequence). Trimming shortened V by 2 bases and J by 0 bases, and 21 bases separated the two germline ends. CDR3 protein: CSARSRGPRVPSTDTQYF. CDR3 nucleotide sequence: TGCAGTGCTAGATCTCGCGGTCCGAGGGTTCCTAGCACAGATACGCAGTATTTT.

This clonotype has only one observation. V usage is TRBV6-2 or TRBV6-3 and J usage is TRBJ2-7, with D possibly being TRBD2 (6 bases). This CDR3 region has 15 residues. Germline assignment: CDR1 MNHEY and CDR2 SVGEGT. The V and J ends lost 7 bases and 2 bases respectively, with 18 bases between them. CDR3 loop: CASTPSRDFTYEQYF. Written as DNA, the CDR3 is TGTGCCAGCACCCCGTCCCGGGACTTTACCTACGAGCAGTACTTC.

This clonotype was seen only a few times. This chain uses TRBV1 with TRBJ1-1; TRBD1 is the table's D call and was not checked against the DNA. TRBV1 is assigned pseudogene status. The CDR3 runs to 17 residues. As DNA, the CDR3 is TGCACCAGCAGCCAGGGGACCAAACCTTTAATGAACACTGAAGCTTTCTTT. Translated, it gives CTSSQGTKPLMNTEAFF.

This sequence joins TRBV7-2 and TRBJ2-7; 11 bases line up with TRBD2. CDR3 length: 17 residues. V lost 4 bases, J lost 0 bases, and 8 bases stayed unmatched. Germline-derived CDR1 and CDR2 are SGHTA and FQGNSA. This CDR3 is CASSSTPSGGPSYEQYF. CDR3 coding DNA: TGTGCCAGCAGCTCCACGCCTAGCGGGGGGCCCTCCTACGAGCAGTACTTC.

This clonotype appeared a few times. CDR3 sequence reads: CASSSGHGFDSPLHF. In DNA, the CDR3 is TGTGCCAGCAGCTCAGGGCATGGGTTTGATTCACCCCTCCACTTT. This rearrangement joins TRBV7-9 to TRBJ1-6; TRBD1 is a possible D gene (5 bases). The CDR3 covers 15 residues. V was trimmed by 4 bases and J by 8 bases, leaving 15 bases between them. The germline V gene has CDR1 SEHNR and CDR2 FQNEAQ (reference sequence).

The gene calls are TRBV19 and TRBJ1-2; D unresolved. There are 20 residues in the CDR3. Trimming removed 0 bases from V and 7 bases from J, with 30 bases in between. The germline CDR1 and CDR2 sequences are LNHDA and SQIVND (reference sequence). The CDR3 DNA reads as TGTGCCAGTAGTATAGATCCCCGCCGGGTGATCCCCCTTTTATCTAGTGGCTACACCTTC. As protein: CASSIDPRRVIPLLSSGYTF.

The V gene is TRBV7-2, the J gene TRBJ2-7, with D perhaps given as TRBD1 or TRBD2 (5 bases each). CDR1 SGHTA and CDR2 FQGNSA come from the germline V gene. The V end lost 5 bases, the J end lost 2 bases, and 13 bases lay between the germline ends. CDR3 length: 14 amino acids. CDR3 coding DNA: TGTGCCAGCAGCCAAGATCAGGGACCCTACGAGCAGTACTTC. Encoded protein: CASSQDQGPYEQYF. The full variable domain, completed using reference TRBV7-2 and TRBJ2-7, is GAGVSQSPSNKVTEKGKDVELRCDPISGHTALYWYRQSLGQGLEFLIYFQGNSAPDKSGLPSDRFSAERTGGSVSTLTIQRTQQEDSAVYLCASSQDQGPYEQYFGPGTRLTVT.

This clonotype was recorded only once. The V call is TRBV20-1, the J call TRBJ2-1, with 11 bases identical to TRBD1. There are 14 residues in the CDR3. J gave up 7 bases and V 6 bases, and 8 bases lay outside the gene matches. From germline, CDR1 is DFQATT and CDR2 SNEGSKA (reference sequence). CDR3 sequence (DNA): TGCAGTGCGAAGGTGGACAGGGGGCTGAATGAGCAGTTCTTC. This translates into CSAKVDRGLNEQFF.

This clonotype was picked up one time. The chain is built from TRBV7-2 and TRBJ2-7; 9 bases line up with TRBD2. The germline V gene encodes CDR1 SGHTA and CDR2 FQGNSA. The CDR3 has 14 residues. V dropped 4 bases and J dropped 3; count of bases not matched to a gene: 4. This CDR3 is CASSSSGGNYEQYF. The CDR3 coding sequence is TGTGCCAGCAGCTCCAGCGGGGGGAACTACGAGCAGTACTTC.

The chain links TRBV5-1 to TRBJ1-3; D not resolved. The V gene's germline CDR1 is SGHRS and CDR2 YFSETQ. V was clipped by 1 base and J by 8 bases, with 16 bases between them. The CDR3 loop spans 15 amino acids. The CDR3 DNA is TGCGCCAGCAGCTTGTCCAATGTGGAAAGGGACACCATATATTTT. Its translation: CASSLSNVERDTIYF.

The V and J genes are TRBV6-2 or TRBV6-3 and TRBJ2-3; TRBD2 aligns across 9 bases. Germline CDR1 is MNHEY and CDR2 is SVGEGT. Losses at the gene ends were 2 bases for V and 0 bases for J; bases not matched to a gene: 6. The CDR3 runs 17 residues. This CDR3 is CASSYGLTSGSTDTQYF. CDR3 nucleotide sequence: TGTGCCAGCAGTTACGGCCTGACTAGCGGCAGCACAGATACGCAGTATTTT.

CDR3 in DNA: TGTGCCAGCAGTGATCGCGCCGGGGAGCTGTTTTTT. Translating it yields CASSDRAGELFF. The chain employs TRBV6-1 and TRBJ2-2; D remains unclear. Germline V gene data show CDR1 as MNHNS and CDR2 as SASEGT. V shed 3 bases and J shed 6 bases, with 5 bases lying between them. This CDR3 spans 12 amino acids.

A few counts support this clonotype. The chain links TRBV6-5 to TRBJ1-2, with 7 nucleotides matching TRBD1. Unmatched junction bases numbered 4, after V lost 3 bases and J lost 0 bases. Germline V lookup: CDR1 MNHEY, CDR2 SVGAGI. The CDR3 is 15 residues long. The CDR3 reads CASSYNQGANYGYTF. The CDR3 nucleotides read TGTGCCAGCAGTTATAACCAGGGGGCTAACTATGGCTACACCTTC.

The V and J genes are TRBV6-2 or TRBV6-3 and TRBJ1-1; possible D gene TRBD1, 5 bases. Trimming removed 7 bases from V and 5 bases from J, with 17 bases in between. Germline V CDR1 and CDR2: MNHEY, SVGEGT. This CDR3 is built from 14 residues. CDR3 coding DNA: TGTGCCAGCACTTATGCAGGGCTAGGGACTGAAGCTTTCTTT. Translated, it gives CASTYAGLGTEAFF.

This clonotype was seen a handful of times. The J gene is TRBJ1-5, the V gene TRBV7-2; TRBD1 aligns across 9 bases. Per the germline V gene, CDR1 is SGHTA and CDR2 is FQGNSA. The V gene end was trimmed by 5 bases and the J gene end by 4 bases; junction bases not matched to a gene: 3. This CDR3 is 14 amino acids long. CDR3 sequence reads: CASSRQGENQPQHF. As DNA, the CDR3 is TGTGCCAGCAGCCGACAGGGGGAGAATCAGCCCCAGCATTTT.

The CDR3 sequence: CASRPGGVNTEAFF. The CDR3 nucleotides read TGTGCCAGCAGGCCCGGGGGCGTGAACACTGAAGCTTTCTTT. The chain is built from TRBV11-3 and TRBJ1-1; D may be TRBD1 (6 bases). Germline V lookup: CDR1 SGHNT, CDR2 YENEEA. The CDR3 runs to 14 residues. V gave up 6 bases and J gave up 0 bases, with 11 bases separating them.

DNA of the CDR3: TGTGCCAGCAGTTCAGCCTCAGGACAGCCCCAGCATTTT. Translation: CASSSASGQPQHF. The chain is built from TRBV28 and TRBJ1-5; no definite D call. The CDR3 consists of 13 residues. From germline, CDR1 is MDHEN and CDR2 SYDVKM. V was pared by 4 bases and J by 7 bases, with 11 bases between. The full variable domain, rest sourced from reference TRBV28 and TRBJ1-5, is DVKVTQSSRYLVKRTGEKVFLECVQDMDHENMFWYRQDPGLGLRLIYFSYDVKMKEKGDIPEGYSVSREKKERFSLILESASTNQTSMYLCASSSASGQPQHFGDGTRLSIL.

J is TRBJ1-4 and V is TRBV19, with D tentatively TRBD1 (5 bases). This CDR3 has 15 residues. From germline, CDR1 is LNHDA and CDR2 SQIVND (reference sequence). With 4 bases removed from V and 2 bases from J, the gap between germline ends came to 11 bases. The CDR3: CASSTPKGTNEKLFF. For the CDR3, the DNA is TGTGCCAGTAGTACCCCAAAGGGGACTAATGAAAAACTGTTTTTT. Filled out from reference TRBV19 and TRBJ1-4, the complete variable domain reads DGGITQSPKYLFRKEGQNVTLSCEQNLNHDAMYWYRQDPGQGLRLIYYSQIVNDFQKGDIAEGYSVSREKKESFPLTVTSAQKNPTAFYLCASSTPKGTNEKLFFGSGTQLSVL.

V gene TRBV24-1 combines with J gene TRBJ2-2; tentatively, D is TRBD1 (6 bases). CDR1 is KGHDR, CDR2 SFDVKD, per germline. Trimming removed 0 bases at V and 6 bases at J, with 10 bases between. The CDR3 has 15 amino acids. The CDR3: CATSDLQGLPGELFF. The DNA for the CDR3 is TGTGCCACCAGTGATTTGCAGGGGCTTCCCGGGGAGCTGTTTTTT.

A note on this clonotype: A single base separates this from a much larger clone, so it may be a read error. The chain couples TRBV6-2 or TRBV6-3 to TRBJ1-2, with D unresolved. This CDR3 contains 12 residues. Germline assignment: CDR1 MNHEY and CDR2 SVGEGT. The CDR3 spells CASSFAWEGCTF. CDR3 DNA: TGTGCCAGCAGTTTCGCTTGGGAAGGCTGCACCTTC.

The genes are TRBV15 and TRBJ2-4; D not certain. Trimming took off 9 bases at V and 2 bases at J, with 17 bases between the two ends. The CDR3 totals 15 residues. CDR1 is LNHNV, CDR2 YYDKDF, per germline (reference sequence). CDR3 residues: CATRDSQKSKNIQYF. The CDR3 DNA is TGTGCCACGCGAGATTCACAGAAATCCAAAAACATTCAGTACTTC.

The chain is built from TRBV28 and TRBJ2-2; D not certain. Germline CDR1 reads MDHEN; CDR2 reads SYDVKM. This CDR3 region has 13 residues. The V end was cut by 5 bases, the J end by 5 bases, with 9 bases between. In DNA, the CDR3 is TGTGCCAGCAGTCCCAGTGGAACCGGGGAGCTGTTTTTT. This encodes CASSPSGTGELFF.

This clonotype was seen a few times. This chain joins TRBV7-2 and TRBJ1-2; D is perhaps TRBD1 (5 bases). The CDR3 totals 13 residues. The V gene lost 5 bases and the J gene lost 5 bases, with 12 bases spanning the gap. Germline lookup yields CDR1 SGHTA and CDR2 FQGNSA. The DNA for the CDR3 is TGTGCCAGCAGCGCCGGGACGGCTTATGGCTACACCTTC. Translated, it gives CASSAGTAYGYTF. The whole variable domain, remainder taken from reference TRBV7-2 and TRBJ1-2, is GAGVSQSPSNKVTEKGKDVELRCDPISGHTALYWYRQSLGQGLEFLIYFQGNSAPDKSGLPSDRFSAERTGGSVSTLTIQRTQQEDSAVYLCASSAGTAYGYTFGSGTRLTVV.

The table lists this clonotype with a few counts. The chain has TRBV21-1 and TRBJ1-5. TRBV21-1 is described as a pseudogene. The CDR3 is 14 amino acids. The CDR3 here is CASTQRVLGQPQHF. CDR3 DNA sequence: TGTGCCAGCACTCAGAGGGTATTAGGGCAGCCCCAGCATTTT.

The rearrangement uses TRBV6-2 or TRBV6-3 and TRBJ2-1; D unclear. The last part of the DNA fits TRBJ2-7 better; the J call may be wrong. Per germline, CDR1 MNHEY and CDR2 SVGEGT. This CDR3 region has 16 residues. CDR3 nucleotides: TGTGCCAGCAGTTACTCATCCAAGGGATTTATTCCCGAGCAGTACTTC. Encoded protein: CASSYSSKGFIPEQYF.

The chain employs TRBV7-3 and TRBJ2-2; 7 positions agree with TRBD1. The CDR3 sequence is 13 residues long. The trim removed 8 bases at V and 3 bases at J, leaving 3 bases unmatched. Germline V lookup: CDR1 SGHTA, CDR2 FQGTGA. DNA of the CDR3: TGTGCCAGCCGGGACAGAGACACCGGGGAGCTGTTTTTT. This codes for CASRDRDTGELFF.